Listed below are T cell receptor beta chains from one sample, sequenced in a study of molecular identifiers for immune sequencing clone quantification. A single record per CDR3 protein comes from TCRdb applying MiXCR to the PCR reads. Of 300,000 to 350,000 distinct CDR3 sequences in the sample, about a fifth are singletons; the top ten hold approximately 0.8%. What was sequenced was naive CD8+ T cells from blood, with Jurkat cell RNA spiked in. Source of these receptors: a human donor in good health. Some libraries in this study had Jurkat cell RNA spiked in. CDR3s include the opening cysteine and the closing phenylalanine or tryptophan. The order of the fields is J gene, clone size, D gene, V gene, CDR3 protein, CDR3 DNA. The D gene is left open where the match is weak. Clone size is not always given. Where it is, it says once, few, many or a class for expanded clones.

j_gene: TRBJ2-2
abundance: many
d_gene: -
v_gene: TRBV2
CDR3aa: CASSQGGRELFF
CDR3nt: TGTGCCAGCAGCCAAGGGGGGCGAGAGCTGTTTTTT

j_gene: TRBJ1-1
abundance: -
d_gene: TRBD1
v_gene: TRBV3-1
CDR3aa: CASSTSTINRGSGTEAFF
CDR3nt: TGTGCCAGCAGCACTTCGACAATCAACAGGGGCTCAGGCACTGAAGCTTTCTTT

j_gene: TRBJ1-5
abundance: many
d_gene: -
v_gene: TRBV19
CDR3aa: CASTPGPREMYSNQPQHF
CDR3nt: TGTGCCAGTACTCCCGGCCCCAGGGAGATGTATAGCAATCAGCCCCAGCATTTT

j_gene: TRBJ2-3
abundance: many
d_gene: TRBD2
v_gene: TRBV7-8
CDR3aa: CASILAGGADTQYF
CDR3nt: TGTGCCAGCATACTAGCGGGGGGGGCAGATACGCAGTATTTT

j_gene: TRBJ2-7
abundance: many
d_gene: -
v_gene: TRBV6-1
CDR3aa: CAIQTEPDEQYF
CDR3nt: TGTGCCATACAGACAGAGCCGGACGAGCAGTACTTC

j_gene: TRBJ2-1
abundance: many
d_gene: TRBD2
v_gene: TRBV29-1
CDR3aa: CSSLRGESYNEQFF
CDR3nt: TGCAGCTCATTGCGGGGGGAGTCCTACAATGAGCAGTTCTTC

j_gene: TRBJ2-7
abundance: many
d_gene: TRBD1
v_gene: TRBV7-9
CDR3aa: CASSLAPGTGGEEQYF
CDR3nt: TGTGCCAGCAGCTTAGCTCCCGGGACAGGGGGCGAAGAGCAGTACTTC

j_gene: TRBJ2-7
abundance: many
d_gene: -
v_gene: TRBV7-9
CDR3aa: CASSSGNSYEQYF
CDR3nt: TGTGCCAGCAGCTCAGGAAATTCCTACGAGCAGTACTTC

j_gene: TRBJ2-5
abundance: few
d_gene: -
v_gene: TRBV5-5
CDR3aa: CASSLAGTQGETQYF
CDR3nt: TGTGCCAGCAGCTTGGCCGGGACTCAAGGGGAGACCCAGTACTTC

j_gene: TRBJ2-3
abundance: many
d_gene: -
v_gene: TRBV5-1
CDR3aa: CASSLAGQHSTDTQYF
CDR3nt: TGCGCCAGCAGCTTAGCGGGACAGCATAGCACAGATACGCAGTATTTT

j_gene: TRBJ2-2
abundance: -
d_gene: -
v_gene: TRBV27
CDR3aa: CATFTRGANTEELFF
CDR3nt: TGTGCGACCTTTACGAGAGGGGCGAACACCGAGGAGCTGTTTTTT

j_gene: TRBJ2-3
abundance: many
d_gene: -
v_gene: TRBV7-2
CDR3aa: CASSLGAGDGDTQYF
CDR3nt: TGTGCCAGCAGCTTAGGGGCAGGGGATGGGGATACGCAGTATTTT

j_gene: TRBJ2-7
abundance: -
d_gene: TRBD2
v_gene: TRBV5-1
CDR3aa: CASSAGLAGYGQYF
CDR3nt: TGCGCCAGCAGCGCTGGACTAGCGGGGTACGGGCAGTACTTC

j_gene: TRBJ2-7
abundance: many
d_gene: -
v_gene: TRBV9
CDR3aa: CASSVEEGEQYF
CDR3nt: TGTGCCAGCAGCGTAGAGGAGGGCGAGCAGTACTTC

j_gene: TRBJ2-5
abundance: many
d_gene: -
v_gene: TRBV5-1
CDR3aa: CASSWVVTGPQNQETQYF
CDR3nt: TGCGCCAGCAGCTGGGTGGTAACGGGACCGCAAAACCAAGAGACCCAGTACTTC

j_gene: TRBJ1-5
abundance: few
d_gene: -
v_gene: TRBV6-2/TRBV6-3
CDR3aa: CASRPGMGNQPQHF
CDR3nt: TGTGCCAGCAGGCCGGGCATGGGCAATCAGCCCCAGCATTTT

j_gene: TRBJ1-3
abundance: many
d_gene: -
v_gene: TRBV13
CDR3aa: CASTNGGGGNTIYF
CDR3nt: TGTGCCAGCACCAACGGGGGCGGTGGAAACACCATATATTTT

j_gene: TRBJ2-2
abundance: -
d_gene: TRBD2
v_gene: TRBV27
CDR3aa: CASRVAGGDTGELFF
CDR3nt: TGTGCCAGCAGAGTAGCGGGAGGGGACACCGGGGAGCTGTTTTTT

j_gene: TRBJ2-3
abundance: few
d_gene: -
v_gene: TRBV4-3
CDR3aa: CASGAVHGPPDTQYF
CDR3nt: TGCGCCAGCGGCGCAGTACATGGGCCCCCTGATACGCAGTATTTT

j_gene: TRBJ2-7
abundance: many
d_gene: TRBD1
v_gene: TRBV5-8
CDR3aa: CASTTGDPYEQYF
CDR3nt: TGTGCCAGCACAACAGGGGACCCATACGAGCAGTACTTC

j_gene: TRBJ2-3
abundance: few
d_gene: -
v_gene: TRBV2
CDR3aa: CASSPPYTARDGWAQYF
CDR3nt: TGTGCCAGCAGTCCCCCTTACACGGCACGCGATGGTTGGGCGCAGTATTTT

j_gene: TRBJ2-7
abundance: many
d_gene: -
v_gene: TRBV25-1
CDR3aa: CATGLGHTTYEQYF
CDR3nt: TGTGCCACCGGGCTAGGACACACGACCTACGAGCAGTACTTC